The sequence of this T cell receptor (beta chain) was determined in a study of shared clonotypes between healthy human individuals (dated by TCRdb to 2018 to 2021). About the full investigation: The cohort included a few men and a couple of women between 18 and 49 years of age. For each donor, CD4 naive and CD4 memory were each run on three plates, CD8 naive on two plates, and CD8 memory on one plate. To estimate repertoire size and how much clonotype sharing occurs between individuals, the study deeply sequenced the blood TCR repertoires of five or six healthy adults. To increase sequencing depth and limit assay-specific biases, different laboratories used diverse techniques to prepare libraries and sequence TCR repertoires. Between about 0.9 and 9 billion PBMCs per donor were obtained by leukapheresis. On the study overall, not on this receptor specifically: Because the study included a small number of donors, the genetic and exposure-history diversity represented was limited. Even with the large sequencing depth, rarefaction of the sorted-subset datasets indicated that sequencing was incomplete. Pairwise subsampling indicated that sequencing depth was expected to affect the degree of clonotype sharing among donors. Naive subsets generally had larger estimated clonotype richness than memory subsets did. Sampling was restricted to blood, and TCR repertoires in tissue are likely to differ from TCR repertoires in blood. When several donors were compared, the shared fraction of clonotypes was around 5% for naive CD4, approximately 3.3% for naive CD8, 2% to 2.5% for memory CD4, and less than 0.5% for memory CD8. Clonotypes shared by all four sorted-subset donors showed higher generation probabilities than non-shared clonotypes.

Using the deep immunoSEQ assay, multiplex PCR amplified TCR CDR3 regions from genomic DNA. For each cell subset, the extracted genomic DNA was distributed evenly across all wells of several immunoSEQ 96-well plates, and each plate served as one replicate. Each replicate PCR for sorted subsets received around 0.2 ug genomic DNA, equal to about 30,000 T cell genomes. Purified libraries were measured with a Qubit 3.0 fluorometer, size-checked on a Bioanalyzer 2100, and measured again with the KAPA Library Quantification kit. Every immunoSEQ 96-well plate was sequenced on a dedicated single-read 150-cycle Illumina NextSeq 550 flow cell. Per the source publication's procedure: The immunoSEQ output contained only junctional sequences without quality scores, so filtering could not match that applied to full-length reads. Sequences were annotated with PyIR, a Python wrapper for IgBLAST v1.9, and V/J genes and CDR3 were assigned using IMGT germline references. Reads with weak V/J assignments (E-value above 1e-6), missing CDR3, stop codons, out-of-frame junctions, or ambiguous translated residues were removed. V3J clonotypes were defined by identical inferred V gene, J gene, and CDR3 amino acid sequence. Percentage overlap between repertoires was computed as shared unique clonotypes divided by the size of the smaller repertoire. Richness of each repertoire was evaluated using RTK rarefaction, the Chao1 estimator, and Recon v2.1 estimates of unobserved clonotypes. OLGA was used to compute generation probabilities for all TCRbeta clonotypes that the gDNA method yielded from a handful of donors. TCRdb retrieved this table from immuneACCESS and kept in-frame rearrangements only. Not all clones are present; in checked studies, unresolved V genes account for under half, and no reason is known for the remainder. V and J calls and clone size are those listed in that table; D and trimming were worked out from the DNA. For this sample there are hundreds of thousands of clones; approximately 95% appear just once. The top ten clonotypes cover approximately 0.062% of the sample.

As for this clone: This clone's antigen is unknown. No quality values exist for individual bases; no much larger clone is one base distant.

The donors were healthy, HIV-negative adults who had no recently reported acute infections or vaccinations. Every donor was a Caucasian adult residing in Nashville, Tennessee, USA. CD4+ T cells were enriched by magnetic negative selection, after which naive cells were positively selected on CD45RA and the negative fraction was taken as the memory subset. After blood collection by leukapheresis, PBMCs were isolated using Ficoll-Histopaque density gradient centrifugation and then cryopreserved in the vapor phase of liquid nitrogen. Purity and quantity of every magnetically sorted T cell population were checked by analytical flow cytometry. Each sorted fraction had its genomic DNA isolated and then quantified by UV absorbance on a Nanodrop 2000c. CDR1 is given as KGHSH and CDR2 as LQKENI, both from the germline V gene. The junction shows trimming of 2 bases on V and 3 bases on J, plus 11 bases between the germline ends. From the cysteine up to the phenylalanine, the CDR3 has a length of 15 residues. The kept DNA is CDR3 alone, 45 bases in frame from the first base.

The TCR comes from a woman in her 30s in good health. The sample comprised naive CD4+ T cells sorted from blood. What this sample's cell subset or site label stands for: CD45RA+ positively selected. The receptor chain draws on TRBV18 and TRBJ1-5; D gene: possibly TRBD1, on 5 matching bases. CDR3 loop: CASSPIATANQPQHF. Here is the DNA: TGTGCCAGCTCACCAATTGCGACAGCCAATCAGCCCCAGCATTTT.